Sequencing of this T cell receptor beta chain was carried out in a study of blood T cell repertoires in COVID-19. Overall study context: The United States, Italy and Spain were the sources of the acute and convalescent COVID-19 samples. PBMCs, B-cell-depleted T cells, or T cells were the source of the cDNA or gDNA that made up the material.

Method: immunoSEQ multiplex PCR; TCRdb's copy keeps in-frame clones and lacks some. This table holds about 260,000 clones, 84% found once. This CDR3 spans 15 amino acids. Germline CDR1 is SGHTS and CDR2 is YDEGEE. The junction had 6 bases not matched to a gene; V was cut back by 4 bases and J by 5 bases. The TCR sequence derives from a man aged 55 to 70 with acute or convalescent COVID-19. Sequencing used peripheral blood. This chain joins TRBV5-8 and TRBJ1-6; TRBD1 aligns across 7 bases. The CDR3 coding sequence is TGTGCCAGCAGCCGACACGGGACAGATAATTCACCCCTCCACTTT. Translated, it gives CASSRHGTDNSPLHF.